This T cell receptor (beta chain) was identified in a study of blood T cell repertoires in COVID-19 (dated by TCRdb to about 2020). In the study overall: Samples covering the acute and convalescent phases of COVID-19 were provided by collaborators in the United States, Italy and Spain. The sample metadata nearly always contained a de-identified subject ID, COVID-19 status, age in years and sex. A freely available public database, intended as a resource for researchers studying the immune response to SARS-CoV-2, is where the repertoires were released. The dataset comprised deeply sampled blood TCRbeta repertoires from subjects exposed to, actively infected with, or recovered from COVID-19. Where available, HLA class I and class II types were taken from metadata supplied by the sample provider and were not determined by assay-based typing. The samples were drawn from two sources: the first 160 participants of the ongoing ImmuneRACE study, and 1,200 or so subjects contributed by 6 global collaborators. The material from the prospective study consisted of cDNA or gDNA derived from T cells, B-cell-depleted T cells, or PBMCs.

CDR1 and CDR2 (SNHLY, FYNNEI) derive from the germline V gene. Counted from cysteine to phenylalanine, this CDR3 has 11 amino acids. Here the CDR3 DNA is all that survives: 33 bases in frame from base 1. V was cut back by 6 bases and J by 4 bases, leaving a gap of 6 bases between them. The immunoSEQ Assay, a bias-controlled multiplex PCR, was used to amplify TCRbeta CDR3 regions from genomic DNA. In the original analysis: Nucleated cell counts per sample were estimated from amplification of reference gene primers within the assay. To quantify the absolute abundance of each unique TCRbeta CDR3 rearrangement, sequence reads were collapsed and filtered. Productive Simpson clonality was computed per sample as the square root of Simpson's diversity index over productive rearrangements. In TCRdb, the immuneACCESS table is reduced to in-frame sequences with V and J assigned. These tables do not hold every clone; where another copy was compared, an unresolved V gene accounts for under half, and the others remain unexplained. The V and J calls and clone size were taken over from that table, and D and trimming were inferred from the DNA. In this sample the table shows 80,000 to 100,000 clones, about 86% of which occur a single time. Jointly, the top ten make up over 10% of the sample.

With regard to this clone: Its antigen target is currently unknown. No clone much larger than this one lies a single base away; base qualities are absent.

Whole blood was collected in K2EDTA tubes by collaborating institutions according to the institutions' own protocols. Collaborator samples were shipped for TCRbeta analysis as frozen whole blood, isolated PBMCs, or DNA extracted from either sample type. Findings and caveats that apply to the study as a whole: The amount of clinical and demographic metadata varied by source and participant and was provided uncurated.

The sequence derives from a woman aged 55-69 years in a cohort sampled during active or convalescent COVID-19. This chain is built from TRBV2 and TRBJ1-2, with the D segment identity uncertain. The sequenced material came from peripheral blood. CDR3 protein: CASRWAYGYTF. At the DNA level, the sequence is TGTGCCAGCAGGTGGGCCTATGGCTACACCTTC.